Each of the 10 T cell receptor beta chains below was sequenced from the same sample in a study of cytomegalovirus exposure and HLA in healthy donors. Researchers ran the PCR with 60 Vbeta and 13 Jbeta primers. Assay: immunoSEQ multiplex PCR; the TCRdb copy retains only in-frame clones and omits some. The sample holds 180,000 or so clones, 60% to 80% seen once. Sequences were obtained from PBMCs. These receptor sequences come from a man between 35 and 55 years old in good health and CMV-seropositive.

The chain employs TRBV6-5 and TRBJ2-7; 11 nucleotides align to TRBD1. Germline lookup yields CDR1 MNHEY and CDR2 SVGAGI. V trimming: 6 bases; J trimming: 3 bases; junction bases outside the gene matches: 7. The CDR3 is 15 residues long. This CDR3 reads CASRRGDRGVYEQYF. In DNA, the CDR3 is TGTGCCAGCAGGAGGGGGGACAGGGGGGTCTACGAGCAGTACTTC.

This clone was found once. CDR3 nucleotides: TGTGCCAGCAGCTTAATAGGCGGGACTAGCGGGAAGGACGAGCAGTACTTC. Its translation is CASSLIGGTSGKDEQYF. The rearrangement uses TRBV7-2 and TRBJ2-7, with 13 bases fitting TRBD2. CDR1 SGHTA and CDR2 FQGNSA come from the germline V gene. The CDR3 spans 17 residues. V was pared by 2 bases and J by 5 bases, with 9 bases of the junction left unmatched. The complete variable domain, with remaining parts taken from reference TRBV7-2 and TRBJ2-7, reads GAGVSQSPSNKVTEKGKDVELRCDPISGHTALYWYRQSLGQGLEFLIYFQGNSAPDKSGLPSDRFSAERTGGSVSTLTIQRTQQEDSAVYLCASSLIGGTSGKDEQYFGPGTRLTVT.

This clone was counted only a few times. The J gene is TRBJ2-1, the V gene TRBV18, with TRBD2 matching over 10 bases. Trimming removed 6 bases from V and 3 bases from J; junction bases left unmatched: 8. Germline V gene lookup returns CDR1 KGHSH and CDR2 LQKENI. This CDR3 has 16 amino acids. CDR3 nucleotide sequence: TGTGCCAGCTCGCCTATAGCGGGAGGTCGCTACAATGAGCAGTTCTTC. Protein sequence: CASSPIAGGRYNEQFF.

This sequence joins TRBV6-1 and TRBJ2-7, with TRBD2 matching over 7 bases. The length of the CDR3 is 16 residues. V shed 1 base and J 6 bases; nucleotides not matched to a gene: 12. Looked up from germline, CDR1 is MNHNS and CDR2 is SASEGT. DNA of the CDR3: TGTGCCAGCAGTGAAGGGGCGGGAGCAGTCCGTCTCGAGCAGTACTTC. Amino acid sequence: CASSEGAGAVRLEQYF.

The genes are TRBV6-1 and TRBJ2-1, with TRBD2 matching over 7 bases. The V segment lost 9 bases and the J segment 0 bases; nucleotides outside the gene matches: 8. CDR1 MNHNS and CDR2 SASEGT come from the germline V gene. This CDR3 region has 15 residues. CDR3 loop: CASKLAPSSYNEQFF. Here the CDR3 DNA reads TGTGCCAGTAAACTAGCGCCGAGCTCCTACAATGAGCAGTTCTTC.

The V and J genes are TRBV5-5 and TRBJ2-7; D is ambiguous. The germline V gene encodes CDR1 SGHKS and CDR2 YYEKEE (reference sequence). V dropped 1 base and J dropped 5 bases, with 7 bases sitting between them. The CDR3 extends over 12 amino acids. The CDR3 spells CASSLFRDEQYF. CDR3 nucleotide sequence: TGTGCCAGCAGCTTGTTTCGTGACGAGCAGTACTTC. The full variable domain, in which reference TRBV5-5 and TRBJ2-7 provide the parts outside the CDR3, is DAGVTQSPTHLIKTRGQQVTLRCSPISGHKSVSWYQQVLGQGPQFIFQYYEKEERGRGNFPDRFSARQFPNYSSELNVNALLLGDSALYLCASSLFRDEQYFGPGTRLTVT.

Here the CDR3 DNA reads TGTGCCAGCAGCTTAATGTCTTACAATGAGCAGTTCTTC. This codes for CASSLMSYNEQFF. The rearrangement uses TRBV7-2 and TRBJ2-1; D is unclear. V was pared by 2 bases and J by 4 bases, with 6 bases between. The CDR3 runs 13 residues. CDR1 is SGHTA and CDR2 is FQGNSA in the germline V gene.

This clone was counted a single time. V gene TRBV28 combines with J gene TRBJ1-3, with D possibly matching TRBD1 (6 bases). The length of the CDR3 is 16 residues. Between the trimmed V and J ends, which lost 4 bases and 0 bases, there was a span of 13 bases. Germline CDR1 reads MDHEN; CDR2 reads SYDVKM. In DNA form, the CDR3 reads TGTGCCAGCAGTTCACCTCAGGGGCCCTCTGGAAACACCATATATTTT. The encoded protein is CASSSPQGPSGNTIYF.

This clone was seen only once. The chain couples TRBV5-1 to TRBJ2-7; a possible D gene is TRBD2 (5 bases). The V end was cut by 4 bases, the J end by 1 base, with 21 bases between. The CDR3 has 17 amino acids. Looked up from germline, CDR1 is SGHRS and CDR2 is YFSETQ. The CDR3 DNA is TGCGCCAGCAGCACCTCCACTAGTTCGGGATGGTCCTACGAGCAGTACTTC. Translated: CASSTSTSSGWSYEQYF.

This clone appeared a few times. The CDR3 is CASSLGTFQGADTQYF. CDR3 sequence (DNA): TGCGCCAGCAGCTTGGGGACTTTCCAGGGGGCTGATACGCAGTATTTT. The V and J genes are TRBV5-1 and TRBJ2-3; TRBD1 aligns across 8 bases. This CDR3 comprises 16 residues. J was trimmed by 6 bases and V by 0 bases; bases with no gene match: 9. CDR1 is SGHRS, CDR2 YFSETQ, per germline.